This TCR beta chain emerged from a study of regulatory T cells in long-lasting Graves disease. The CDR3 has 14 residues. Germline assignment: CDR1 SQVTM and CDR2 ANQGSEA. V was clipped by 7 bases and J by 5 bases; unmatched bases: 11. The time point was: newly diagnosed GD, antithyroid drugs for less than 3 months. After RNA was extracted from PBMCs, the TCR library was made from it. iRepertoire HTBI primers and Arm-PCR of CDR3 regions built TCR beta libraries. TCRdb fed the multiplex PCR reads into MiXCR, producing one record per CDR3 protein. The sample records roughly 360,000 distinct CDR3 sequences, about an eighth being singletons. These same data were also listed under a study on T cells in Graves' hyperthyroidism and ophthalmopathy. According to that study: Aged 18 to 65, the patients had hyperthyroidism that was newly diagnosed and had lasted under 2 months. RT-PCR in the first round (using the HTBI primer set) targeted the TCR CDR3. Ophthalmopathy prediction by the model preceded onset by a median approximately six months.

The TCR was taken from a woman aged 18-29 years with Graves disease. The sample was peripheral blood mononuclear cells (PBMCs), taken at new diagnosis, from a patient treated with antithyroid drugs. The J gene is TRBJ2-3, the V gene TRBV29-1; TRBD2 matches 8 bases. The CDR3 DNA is TGCAGCGCAACCTCACGGGGGGGCGGAGATACGCAGTATTTT. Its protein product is CSATSRGGGDTQYF.